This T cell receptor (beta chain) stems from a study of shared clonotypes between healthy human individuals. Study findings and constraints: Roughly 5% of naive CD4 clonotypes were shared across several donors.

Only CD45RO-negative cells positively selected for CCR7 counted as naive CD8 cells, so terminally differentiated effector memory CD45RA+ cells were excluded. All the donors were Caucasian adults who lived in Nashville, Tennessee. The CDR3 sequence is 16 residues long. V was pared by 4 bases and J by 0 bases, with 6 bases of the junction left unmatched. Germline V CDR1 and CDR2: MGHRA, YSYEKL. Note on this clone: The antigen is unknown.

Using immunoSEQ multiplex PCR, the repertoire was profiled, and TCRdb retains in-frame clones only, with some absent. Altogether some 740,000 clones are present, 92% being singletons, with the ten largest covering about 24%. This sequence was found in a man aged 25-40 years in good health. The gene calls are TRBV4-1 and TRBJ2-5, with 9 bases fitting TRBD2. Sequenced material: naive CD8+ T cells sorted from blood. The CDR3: CASSLRLAENQETQYF. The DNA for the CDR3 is TGCGCCAGCAGCCTAAGACTAGCGGAAAACCAAGAGACCCAGTACTTC.